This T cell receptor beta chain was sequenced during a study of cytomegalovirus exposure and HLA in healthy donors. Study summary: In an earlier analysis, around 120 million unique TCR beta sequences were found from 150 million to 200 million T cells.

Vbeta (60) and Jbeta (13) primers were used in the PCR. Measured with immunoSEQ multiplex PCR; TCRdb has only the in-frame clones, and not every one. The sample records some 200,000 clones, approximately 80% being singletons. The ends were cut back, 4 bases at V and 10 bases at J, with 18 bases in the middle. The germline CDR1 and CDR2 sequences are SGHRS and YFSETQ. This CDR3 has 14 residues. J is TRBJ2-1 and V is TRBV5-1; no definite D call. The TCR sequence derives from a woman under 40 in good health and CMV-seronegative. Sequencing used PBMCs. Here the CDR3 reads CASSPSGSGFEQFF. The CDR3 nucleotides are TGCGCCAGCAGCCCAAGTGGGTCCGGGTTCGAGCAGTTCTTC. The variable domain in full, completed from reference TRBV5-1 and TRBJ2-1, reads KAGVTQTPRYLIKTRGQQVTLSCSPISGHRSVSWYQQTPGQGLQFLFEYFSETQRNKGNFPGRFSGRQFSNSRSEMNVSTLELGDSALYLCASSPSGSGFEQFFGPGTRLTVL.